This TCR beta chain came from a study of blood T cell repertoires in COVID-19. For the study at large: From the United States, Italy and Spain came samples of acute and convalescent COVID-19. PBMCs, B-cell-depleted T cells, or T cells were the source of the cDNA or gDNA that made up the material.

Germline V gene sequence: CDR1 LGHNA, CDR2 YNFKEQ. V dropped 4 bases and J dropped 5 bases, with 20 bases sitting between them. This CDR3 region has 16 residues. How the authors handled the data: Counts of nucleated cells, estimated from reference gene primer amplification, were obtained. Assay used: immunoSEQ multiplex PCR; TCRdb lists only in-frame clones, some missing. For V, J and clone size, that table is used; D and trimming come from the DNA. Altogether 90,000 to 120,000 clones are present, 80% to 95% being singletons, with the ten largest covering over 1%. The count of this clone is one. The V call is TRBV4-2, the J call TRBJ1-2, with a weak D call TRBD1 (5 bases). Sequences were obtained from peripheral blood. This receptor was obtained from a woman aged 25 to 39 with acute or convalescent COVID-19. The CDR3 DNA sequence: TGTGCCAGCAGCCCCGCCGGGGGGGATGCCAATTATGGCTACACCTTC. This sequence encodes CASSPAGGDANYGYTF.